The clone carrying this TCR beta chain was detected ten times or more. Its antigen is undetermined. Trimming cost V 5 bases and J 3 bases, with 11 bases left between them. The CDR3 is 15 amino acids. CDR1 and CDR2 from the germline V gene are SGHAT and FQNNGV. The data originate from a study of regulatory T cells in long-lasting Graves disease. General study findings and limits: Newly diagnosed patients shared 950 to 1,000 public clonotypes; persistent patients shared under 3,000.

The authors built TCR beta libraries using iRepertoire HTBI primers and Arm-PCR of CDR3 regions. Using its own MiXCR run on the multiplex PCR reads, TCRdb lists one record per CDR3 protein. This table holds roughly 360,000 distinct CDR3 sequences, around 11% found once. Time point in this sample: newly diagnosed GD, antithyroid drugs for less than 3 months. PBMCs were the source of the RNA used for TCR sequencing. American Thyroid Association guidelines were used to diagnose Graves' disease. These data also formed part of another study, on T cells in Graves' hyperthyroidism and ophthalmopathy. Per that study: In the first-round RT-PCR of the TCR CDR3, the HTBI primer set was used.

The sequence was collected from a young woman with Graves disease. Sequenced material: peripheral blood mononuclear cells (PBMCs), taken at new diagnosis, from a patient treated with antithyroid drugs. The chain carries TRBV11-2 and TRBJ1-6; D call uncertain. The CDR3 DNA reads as TGTGCCAGCAGCCAAAGGACGGTCTATAATTCACCCCTCCACTTT. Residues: CASSQRTVYNSPLHF.